This paragraph reports one T cell receptor (beta chain). Sequenced by immunoSEQ multiplex PCR; TCRdb stores in-frame clones only, minus some. The sample has some 2 million clones, 90% to 95% seen once; the top ten hold around 0.13%. Participating donors were healthy, HIV-negative adults free of recent acute infections or vaccinations. This specimen belongs to a study of shared clonotypes between healthy human individuals. This clonotype originated in a man between 18 and 29 years old in good health. The sample was naive CD4+ T cells sorted from blood. The sample's subset: CD45RA+ positively selected.

The CDR3 reads CASSRAGTQYF. Written as DNA, the CDR3 is TGCGCCAGCAGCCGGGCGGGGACCCAGTACTTC. This chain joins TRBV4-1 and TRBJ2-5; D is possibly TRBD2 (5 bases). V lost 4 bases and J lost 7, with 7 bases in between. The germline V gene encodes CDR1 MGHRA and CDR2 YSYEKL. This CDR3 has 11 amino acids.